The rows below give T cell receptor beta chains drawn from one sample of a study of CD8 T cells in ankylosing spondylitis. TCRdb used MiXCR to reprocess the 5' RACE reads, holding one entry per CDR3 protein. Altogether around 890,000 distinct CDR3 sequences are present, around 11% being singletons, with the ten largest covering roughly 0.51%. The sequencing sample was made of blood, either unsorted or a sorted T cell fraction (not recorded which). These receptors were obtained from a male donor with ankylosing spondylitis. The conserved cysteine and the conserved F or W are not part of the CDR3 here. D genes are given only for firm matches.

>.|TRBJ1-1|TRBV20-1
SASPRRVVTEAF
>.|TRBJ2-7|TRBV5-1
ASSLADGFPPHEQY
>TRBD2|TRBJ2-7|TRBV4-2
ASSQDRWAGDREQY
>.|TRBJ2-2|TRBV12-5
ASGLSGELF
>TRBD2|TRBJ2-5|TRBV4-2
ASSQGTSGSETQY
>.|TRBJ2-3|TRBV6-5
ASSYGGAGNTQY
>.|TRBJ2-7|TRBV5-1
ASSLIRAAYEQY
>.|TRBJ2-3|TRBV3-1
ASSRNVDPADTQY
>.|TRBJ2-3|TRBV20-1
CARDLSSQASSTDTQY
>.|TRBJ2-7|TRBV4-3
ASSQDRGSYEQY
>TRBD1|TRBJ1-5|TRBV11-2
ASSLVGTGGRYSNQPQH
>.|TRBJ2-3|TRBV6-5
ASSYLLDSLSTDTQY
>TRBD2|TRBJ2-7|TRBV27
ASSPLRVREVGYEQY
>.|TRBJ2-2|TRBV4-2
ASSQDRQDTGELF
>.|TRBJ2-3|TRBV18
ASSPLAAGMDTQY
>.|TRBJ2-2|TRBV20-1
SASKYTGELF
>.|TRBJ2-7|TRBV6-5
ASSYQAAPTYEQY
>.|TRBJ1-4|TRBV7-2
ASSPPSDPGEEKLF
>.|TRBJ1-2|TRBV10-3
ATGGSDGYT
>.|TRBJ2-1|TRBV20-1
SASIRPSYNEQF
>.|TRBJ2-1|TRBV12-3/TRBV12-4
ASRGGTYNEQF
>TRBD1|TRBJ1-2|TRBV5-1
ASSLAVQGGTHGYT
>TRBD1|TRBJ1-2|TRBV20-1
SARKIRQGGYT
>.|TRBJ2-3|TRBV28
ASSLVQGIYSVTDTQY
>.|TRBJ2-7|TRBV11-2
ASSPAEAYEQY
>TRBD1|TRBJ1-1|TRBV29-1
SAWTGMNTEAF
>.|TRBJ2-4|TRBV4-3
ASCNLGENIQY
>.|TRBJ2-7|TRBV20-1
SASPGGYVSSYEQY
>.|TRBJ2-1|TRBV7-3
ASSPRGRSEQF
>TRBD1|TRBJ1-1|TRBV6-5
ASSRTGGWMNTEAF
>TRBD1|TRBJ2-7|TRBV10-3
AITGDRGSEQY
>.|TRBJ1-2|TRBV5-1
ASSLAANSGYT
>TRBD1|TRBJ1-6|TRBV20-1
SANNRGLNSPLH
>TRBD2|TRBJ2-2|TRBV20-1
SATSGTHTGELF
>.|TRBJ1-5|TRBV29-1
SVLVGLNQPQH
>.|TRBJ2-3|TRBV6-6
ASSYSAGDTQY
>.|TRBJ1-3|TRBV29-1
SVGPTAGNTIY
>.|TRBJ2-3|TRBV5-1
ASSLRENPDTQY
>TRBD1|TRBJ1-1|TRBV12-3/TRBV12-4
ASRNSGGTEAF
>.|TRBJ2-2|TRBV6-1
ASLRSPWGGELF
>TRBD2|TRBJ2-1|TRBV29-1
SVEDRVAGGREQF
>TRBD2|TRBJ2-5|TRBV7-2
ASRPLGTRGETQY
>.|TRBJ2-2|TRBV7-9
ASTRQTNTGELF
>.|TRBJ2-7|TRBV6-1
ASRIGQFQEQY
>TRBD1|TRBJ2-7|TRBV6-1
ASSEGPGGFYEQY
>.|TRBJ1-1|TRBV5-1
ASSPQAANTEAF
>.|TRBJ1-1|TRBV12-3/TRBV12-4
ASSSWDVSLEAF
>TRBD2|TRBJ2-1|TRBV20-1
SARWTSGDNEQF
>.|TRBJ2-6|TRBV29-1
SVAKGTGANVLT
>TRBD2|TRBJ2-5|TRBV29-1
SERLAGVGTQY
>.|TRBJ1-1|TRBV9
ASSVGVGDTEAF
>.|TRBJ1-1|TRBV9
ASSVDSTNTEAF
>.|TRBJ1-2|TRBV29-1
SAGVRNYGYT
>.|TRBJ2-2|TRBV5-1
ASMHTGELF
>.|TRBJ2-1|TRBV12-3/TRBV12-4
ASELGVSYNEQF